This T cell receptor (beta chain) stems from a study of blood T cell repertoires in COVID-19. At the level of the study: PBMCs, B-cell-depleted T cells, or T cells were the source of the cDNA or gDNA that made up the material.

Seattle patients were enrolled while actively infected and followed longitudinally. CDR1 and CDR2 from the germline V gene are LNHDA and SQIVND (reference sequence). The CDR3 is 16 residues long. V was clipped by 4 bases and J by 1 base, with 17 bases between them. Study processing details: Scientists estimated how many nucleated cells there were by amplifying reference gene primers. Sequencing was performed with immunoSEQ multiplex PCR; in TCRdb, only in-frame clones are kept and a portion is missing. From that table come the V and J calls and clone size; the DNA was used to work out D and trimming. The sample yields 150,000 to 200,000 clones, approximately 86% seen once.

The chain has TRBV19 and TRBJ2-7, with D possibly being TRBD2 (6 bases). Sequencing was carried out using peripheral blood. This TCR came from a man aged 55 to 70 with COVID-19, enrolled during active disease. The CDR3 DNA reads TGTGCCAGTAGTACAGCCGGGGGTGGTGGGTCCTACGAGCAGTACTTC. Protein sequence: CASSTAGGGGSYEQYF.